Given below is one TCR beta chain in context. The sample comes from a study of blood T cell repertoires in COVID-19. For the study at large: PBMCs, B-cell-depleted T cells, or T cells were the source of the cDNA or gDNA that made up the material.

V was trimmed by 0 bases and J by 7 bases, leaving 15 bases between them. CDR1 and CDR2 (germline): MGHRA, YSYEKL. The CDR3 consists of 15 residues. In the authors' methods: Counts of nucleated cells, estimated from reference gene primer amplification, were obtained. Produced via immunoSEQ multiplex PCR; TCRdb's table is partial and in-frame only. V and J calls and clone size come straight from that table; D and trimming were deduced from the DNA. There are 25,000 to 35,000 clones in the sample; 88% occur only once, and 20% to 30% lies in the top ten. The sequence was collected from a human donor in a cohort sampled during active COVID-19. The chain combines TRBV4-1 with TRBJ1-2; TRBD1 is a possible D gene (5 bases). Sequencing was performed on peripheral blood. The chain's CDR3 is CASSQDSSGVFGYTF. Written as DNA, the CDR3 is TGCGCCAGCAGCCAAGATTCTTCGGGGGTCTTTGGCTACACCTTC.